This T cell receptor (beta chain) was obtained from a study of CD8+CD57+ T cells in acquired aplastic anemia. Previously, flow cytometry had revealed CD8+CD57+ cell expansion in the patients chosen for sequencing. There are 14 residues in the CDR3. Germline assignment: CDR1 LNHDA and CDR2 SQIVND (reference sequence). V was clipped by 3 bases and J by 4 bases, with 13 bases between them. Genomic DNA templated the TCR beta VDJ and CDR3 profiling. TCRdb passed the reads through MiXCR, listing each CDR3 protein once. Among more than 150,000 distinct CDR3 sequences, 45% to 60% were seen once, and the ten largest hold about an eighth.

Sequencing was done on a sample of sorted CD4+, CD8+, or CD8+CD57+ T cells (not recorded which) from PBMCs. This clonotype was sampled from a human donor with aplastic anemia. The chain employs TRBV19 and TRBJ2-7, with D unclear. The CDR3 nucleotides are TGTGCCAGTAGTATGACCAGCAGCCAATACGAGCAGTACTTC. As protein: CASSMTSSQYEQYF.